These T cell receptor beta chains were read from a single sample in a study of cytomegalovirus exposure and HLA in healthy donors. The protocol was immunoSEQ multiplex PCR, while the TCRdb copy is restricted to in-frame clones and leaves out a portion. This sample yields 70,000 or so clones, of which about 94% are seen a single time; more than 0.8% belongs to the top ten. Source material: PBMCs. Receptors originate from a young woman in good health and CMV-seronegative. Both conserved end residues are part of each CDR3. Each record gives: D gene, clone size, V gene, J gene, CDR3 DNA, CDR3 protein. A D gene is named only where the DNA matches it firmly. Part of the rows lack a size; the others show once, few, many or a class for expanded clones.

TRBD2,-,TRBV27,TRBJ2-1,TGTGCCAGCAGTTTATCGGTACTGCTAGCGGGAGTGGGCAATGAGCAGTTCTTC,CASSLSVLLAGVGNEQFF
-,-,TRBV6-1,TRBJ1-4,TGTGCCAGCAGTGTCGACAGGCCCCCTGCAACTAATGAAAAACTGTTTTTT,CASSVDRPPATNEKLFF
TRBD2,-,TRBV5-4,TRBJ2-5,TGTGCCAGCAGCCCGGGACTAGCGGGGGGTACCCAAGAGACCCAGTACTTC,CASSPGLAGGTQETQYF
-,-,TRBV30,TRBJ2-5,TGTGCCTGGAGTGTCCCTTGGGGCCATAACCAAGAGACCCAGTACTTC,CAWSVPWGHNQETQYF
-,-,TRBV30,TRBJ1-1,TGTGCCTGGAGTGTACAGGGGAACACTGAAGCTTTCTTT,CAWSVQGNTEAFF
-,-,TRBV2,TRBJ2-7,TGTGCCAGCAAATACAGGGCGAGAGAGCAGTACTTC,CASKYRAREQYF
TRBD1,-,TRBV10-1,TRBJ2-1,TGCGCCAGCAGTTCAAACAGGGGGGACTACAATGAGCAGTTCTTC,CASSSNRGDYNEQFF
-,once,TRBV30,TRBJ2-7,TGTGCCTGGATCCCCCCCGCTGGCCGCGAGCAGTACTTC,CAWIPPAGREQYF
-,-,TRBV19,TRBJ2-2,TGTGCCAGTAGTATATATGTCTCGAACACCGGGGAGCTGTTTTTT,CASSIYVSNTGELFF
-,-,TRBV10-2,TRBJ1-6,TGCGCCAGCAGTGAGCTAGGCGGGGTCAATTCACCCCTCCACTTT,CASSELGGVNSPLHF
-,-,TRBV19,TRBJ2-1,TGTGCCAGTAGTATCGACACCTCCCTGAGCTCCTACAATGAGCAGTTCTTC,CASSIDTSLSSYNEQFF
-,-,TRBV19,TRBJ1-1,TGTGCCAGTAGTATGGGAGGCCCCTTCACTGAAGCTTTCTTT,CASSMGGPFTEAFF
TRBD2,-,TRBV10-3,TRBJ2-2,TGTGCCGGCGGCGGGGGGAGTGGGTTCACCGGGGAGCTGTTTTTT,CAGGGGSGFTGELFF
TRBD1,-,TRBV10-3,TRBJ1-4,TGTGCCATCAGTGAGACAGGGGTAAATGAAAAACTGTTTTTT,CAISETGVNEKLFF
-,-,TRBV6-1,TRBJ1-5,TGTGCCAGCACTCCTAACAGTAATCAGCCCCAGCATTTT,CASTPNSNQPQHF
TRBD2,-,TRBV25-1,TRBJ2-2,TGTGCCAGCAGTGAAAACCTGGGACTAGCCCAAACCGGGGAGCTGTTTTTT,CASSENLGLAQTGELFF
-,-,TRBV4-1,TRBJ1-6,TGCGCCAGCAGCCAAGAGTACAGGGATAAATCACCCCTCCACTTT,CASSQEYRDKSPLHF
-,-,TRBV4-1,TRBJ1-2,TGCGCCAGCAGCCAAGGTTATACAGGGATCTATGGCTACACCTTC,CASSQGYTGIYGYTF
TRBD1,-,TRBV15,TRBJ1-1,TGTGCCACCAGCAGAGCCGGGACAGTCCATGAAGCTTTCTTT,CATSRAGTVHEAFF